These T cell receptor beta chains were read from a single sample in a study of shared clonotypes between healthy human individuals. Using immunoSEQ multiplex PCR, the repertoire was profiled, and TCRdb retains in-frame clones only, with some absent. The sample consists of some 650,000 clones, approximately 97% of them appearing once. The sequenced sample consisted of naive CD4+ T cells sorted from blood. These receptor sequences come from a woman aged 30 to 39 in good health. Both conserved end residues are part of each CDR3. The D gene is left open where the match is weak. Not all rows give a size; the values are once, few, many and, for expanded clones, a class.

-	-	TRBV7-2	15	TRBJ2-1	TGTGCCAGCAGCCCGACAAGAGAATCCTACAATGAGCAGTTCTTC	CASSPTRESYNEQFF
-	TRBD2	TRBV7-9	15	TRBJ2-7	TGTGCCAGCAGCTTATTAGCGGGAGGCGCCTACGAGCAGTACTTC	CASSLLAGGAYEQYF
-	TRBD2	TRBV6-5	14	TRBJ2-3	TGTGCCAGCAGAGCTAGCGGGAGTAGAGGTACGCAGTATTTT	CASRASGSRGTQYF
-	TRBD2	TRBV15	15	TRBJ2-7	TGTGCCACCAGCAGAAAACTAGCGGGAGGTAACGAGCAGTACTTC	CATSRKLAGGNEQYF
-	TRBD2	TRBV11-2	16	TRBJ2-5	TGTGCCAGCAGCTTACTCCTAGCGGGAGGGCGGGAGACCCAGTACTTC	CASSLLLAGGRETQYF
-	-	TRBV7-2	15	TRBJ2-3	TGTGCCAGCAGCTGGAGGAGGATTAGCACAGATACGCAGTATTTT	CASSWRRISTDTQYF
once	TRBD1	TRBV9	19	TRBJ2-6	TGTGCCAGCAGCGCCGCCGGGACAGGGGGCTTATATGGGGCCAACGTCCTGACTTTC	CASSAAGTGGLYGANVLTF
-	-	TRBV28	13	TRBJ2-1	TGTGCCACCGAAGTAGCGTACGACAATGAGCAGTTCTTC	CATEVAYDNEQFF
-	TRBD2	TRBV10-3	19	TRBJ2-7	TGTGCCATCACCGGGACTAGCGGGAGGTCAGGGGAGGGATTATACGAGCAGTACTTC	CAITGTSGRSGEGLYEQYF
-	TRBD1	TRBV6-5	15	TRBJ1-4	TGTGCCAGCAGTTCCGGGACAGGGGGCAGAGAAAAACTGTTTTTT	CASSSGTGGREKLFF